This T cell receptor (beta chain) was obtained from a study of blood T cells in healthy people across ages. Trimming pared 8 bases from V and 1 base from J, leaving 11 bases between. The CDR3 has 13 amino acids. CDR1 SNHLY and CDR2 FYNNEI come from the germline V gene. As for this clonotype: The target antigen is unknown.

Each sample had at least 6 million PBMCs isolated. The second PCR ran roughly 6 to 11 cycles with a sample-barcoded 5' primer and J-beta primers. One entry per CDR3 protein, called by TCRdb with MiXCR from the 5' RACE reads. Of roughly 800,000 distinct CDR3 sequences detected, 55% to 75% appear once; the ten largest clones hold 22%. Findings of the study overall: Roughly linearly, TCR beta diversity per million T cells fell as age increased. The authors considered diversity estimates from one million T cells to be underestimates. PBMCs went unsorted, and a conclusive naive versus antigen-experienced comparison was therefore prevented.

The rearrangement links TRBV2 to TRBJ1-1; D gene ambiguous. The TCR was taken from a young man in good health. Material for sequencing was blood. The CDR3 DNA is TGTGCCAGCTTACTATCAGGGAACACTGAAGCTTTCTTT. It codes for CASLLSGNTEAFF.